One sample yielded the 9 T cell receptor beta chains listed below, sequenced in a study of technical replicates of blood from a handful of donors. Data came from immunoSEQ multiplex PCR; TCRdb stores just in-frame clones and leaves some out. Counted here are about 76,000 clones, roughly 90% occurring once; the ten biggest clones make up around 0.24%. Sequenced: T cells isolated from PBMCs. The receptors shown here come from a human donor in good health.

This clone has a single count. The chain is built from TRBV5-1 and TRBJ2-7; D is unclear. Germline-derived CDR1 and CDR2 are SGHRS and YFSETQ. The CDR3 contains 12 residues. V lost 1 base to trimming and J lost 2 bases, with 4 bases between them. For the CDR3, the DNA is TGCGCCAGCAGCTTGACAACCTACGAGCAGTACTTC. Its translation: CASSLTTYEQYF. The whole variable domain, filled in from reference TRBV5-1 and TRBJ2-7, reads KAGVTQTPRYLIKTRGQQVTLSCSPISGHRSVSWYQQTPGQGLQFLFEYFSETQRNKGNFPGRFSGRQFSNSRSEMNVSTLELGDSALYLCASSLTTYEQYFGPGTRLTVT.

This clone has more than one count but fewer than ten. This chain links TRBV7-9 with TRBJ1-1; weak D call: TRBD1 (5 bases). V was pared by 1 base and J by 9 bases, with 15 bases between. CDR3 length equals 14 residues. Germline-derived CDR1 and CDR2 are SEHNR and FQNEAQ (reference sequence). The CDR3 DNA is TGTGCCAGCAGCTTAGAGTTTTTGGGGCACAAAGCTTTCTTT. Amino acids: CASSLEFLGHKAFF.

This clone was observed once. This CDR3 reads CASSSGDRRVEAFF. The CDR3 nucleotides read TGTGCTAGTTCATCCGGAGACAGAAGGGTAGAAGCTTTCTTT. The rearrangement links TRBV12-5 to TRBJ1-1; D is perhaps TRBD1 (5 bases). The CDR3 covers 14 residues. In germline, CDR1 is LGHNT, CDR2 FRNRAP. Trimming pared 8 bases from V and 8 bases from J, leaving 21 bases between.

A few counts support this clone. The gene calls are TRBV4-1 and TRBJ2-7; a possible D gene is TRBD2 (6 bases). The V end was cut by 4 bases, the J end by 5 bases, with 12 bases between. Germline CDR1 and CDR2: MGHRA and YSYEKL. CDR3 length: 13 residues. The CDR3 reads CASSRGGWDEQYF. The CDR3 DNA sequence: TGCGCCAGCAGCCGCGGAGGGTGGGACGAGCAGTACTTC.

The chain is built from TRBV7-6 and TRBJ2-7, with TRBD2 matching 12 bases. In germline, CDR1 is SGHVS, CDR2 FNYEAQ. V shed 4 bases and J 3 bases; nucleotides not matched to a gene: 4. The CDR3 is made up of 15 amino acids. The CDR3 loop is CASSSMTSGSYEQYF. DNA of the CDR3: TGTGCCAGCAGCTCGATGACTAGCGGGAGCTACGAGCAGTACTTC.

The chain carries TRBV5-1 and TRBJ2-7; 9 nucleotides line up with TRBD1. The CDR3 runs to 16 residues. Losses at the gene ends were 3 bases for V and 7 bases for J; bases not matched to a gene: 14. Germline CDR1 is SGHRS and CDR2 is YFSETQ. CDR3 in DNA: TGCGCCAGCAGCTCCATTTCCGGGACAGGGTTTGGTGAGCAGTACTTC. Its translation is CASSSISGTGFGEQYF.

Here the CDR3 reads CASSQDRGGSTSYEQYF. DNA for the CDR3: TGTGCCAGCAGCCAAGACCGGGGGGGTAGTACCTCCTACGAGCAGTACTTC. This sequence joins TRBV14 and TRBJ2-7; 8 bases line up with TRBD2. Germline-derived CDR1 and CDR2 are SGHDN and FVKESK. J gave up 0 bases and V 0 bases, and 7 bases lay outside the gene matches. This CDR3 is built from 17 residues. The entire variable domain, with the rest obtained from reference TRBV14 and TRBJ2-7, is as follows: EAGVTQFPSHSVIEKGQTVTLRCDPISGHDNLYWYRRVMGKEIKFLLHFVKESKQDESGMPNNRFLAERTGGTYSTLKVQPAELEDSGVYFCASSQDRGGSTSYEQYFGPGTRLTVT.

The rearrangement joins TRBV5-6 to TRBJ2-5; D gene ambiguous. Germline-derived CDR1 and CDR2 are SGHDT and YYEEEE. This CDR3 has 11 residues. Between the trimmed V and J ends, which lost 2 bases and 3 bases, there was a span of 2 bases. CDR3 protein: CASSFKETQYF. The CDR3 bases are TGTGCCAGCAGCTTCAAAGAGACCCAGTACTTC.

The gene calls are TRBV11-2 and TRBJ2-7; 9 bases match TRBD2. The CDR3 runs to 16 residues. Losses at the gene ends were 4 bases for V and 6 bases for J; bases not matched to a gene: 13. CDR1 is SGHAT and CDR2 is FQNNGV in the germline V gene. Written as DNA, the CDR3 is TGTGCCAGCAGCTCACAACTGACTAGCGGAGGGGGCGAGCAGTACTTC. Translation gives CASSSQLTSGGGEQYF.